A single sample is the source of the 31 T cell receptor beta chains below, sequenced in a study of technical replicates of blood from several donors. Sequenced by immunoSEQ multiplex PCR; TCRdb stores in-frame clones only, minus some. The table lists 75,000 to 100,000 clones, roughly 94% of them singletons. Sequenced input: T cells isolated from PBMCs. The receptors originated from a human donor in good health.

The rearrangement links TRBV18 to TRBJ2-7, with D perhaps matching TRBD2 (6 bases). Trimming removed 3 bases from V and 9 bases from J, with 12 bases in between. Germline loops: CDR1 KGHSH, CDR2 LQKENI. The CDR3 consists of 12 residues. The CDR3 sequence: CASSPGTAGQYF. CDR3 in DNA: TGTGCCAGCTCACCCGGGACTGCTGGGCAGTACTTC. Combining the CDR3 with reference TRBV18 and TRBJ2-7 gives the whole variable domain NAGVMQNPRHLVRRRGQEARLRCSPMKGHSHVYWYRQLPEEGLKFMVYLQKENIIDESGMPKERFSAEFPKEGPSILRIQQVVRGDSAAYFCASSPGTAGQYFGPGTRLTVT.

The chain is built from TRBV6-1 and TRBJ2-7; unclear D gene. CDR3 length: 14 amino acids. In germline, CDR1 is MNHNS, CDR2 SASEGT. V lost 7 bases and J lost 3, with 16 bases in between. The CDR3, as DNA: TGTGCCAGCACGACGCCTAGTAAGATCTACGAGCAGTACTTC. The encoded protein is CASTTPSKIYEQYF.

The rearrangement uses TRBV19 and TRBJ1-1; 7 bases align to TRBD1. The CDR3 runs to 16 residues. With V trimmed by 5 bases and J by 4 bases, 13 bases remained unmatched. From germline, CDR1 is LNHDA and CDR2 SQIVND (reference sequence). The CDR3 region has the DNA TGTGCCAGTAGTCCCGCAGGGGGTGGGATTCGCACTGAAGCTTTCTTT. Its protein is CASSPAGGGIRTEAFF. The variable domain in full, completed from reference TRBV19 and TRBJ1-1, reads DGGITQSPKYLFRKEGQNVTLSCEQNLNHDAMYWYRQDPGQGLRLIYYSQIVNDFQKGDIAEGYSVSREKKESFPLTVTSAQKNPTAFYLCASSPAGGGIRTEAFFGQGTRLTVV.

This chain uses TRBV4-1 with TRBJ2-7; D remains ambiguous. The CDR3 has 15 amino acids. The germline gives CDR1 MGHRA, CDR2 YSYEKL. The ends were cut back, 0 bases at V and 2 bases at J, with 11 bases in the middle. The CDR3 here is CASSQEPATPYEQYF. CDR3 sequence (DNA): TGCGCCAGCAGCCAAGAACCCGCAACTCCCTACGAGCAGTACTTC.

For the CDR3, the DNA is TGTGCCAGTAGTTCGGGACTAGCGCCGCAAGAGACCCAGTACTTC. It codes for CASSSGLAPQETQYF. The V and J genes are TRBV19 and TRBJ2-5; 10 bases align to TRBD2. V was pared by 5 bases and J by 2 bases, with 5 bases of the junction left unmatched. Per the germline V gene, CDR1 is LNHDA and CDR2 is SQIVND (reference sequence). This CDR3 comprises 15 residues.

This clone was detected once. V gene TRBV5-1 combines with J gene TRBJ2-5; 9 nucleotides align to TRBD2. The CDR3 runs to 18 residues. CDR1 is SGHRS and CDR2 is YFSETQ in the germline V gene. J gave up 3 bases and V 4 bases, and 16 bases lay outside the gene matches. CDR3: CASSPDPGGGRAEETQYF. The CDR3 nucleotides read TGCGCCAGCAGCCCGGACCCGGGTGGCGGGAGGGCGGAAGAGACCCAGTACTTC.

CDR3 in DNA: TGTGCCAGCAGTTTCAGCGGGAGTACCAATGAGCAGTTCTTC. Its translation is CASSFSGSTNEQFF. The V call is TRBV27, the J call TRBJ2-1; TRBD2 matches 8 bases. The V gene's germline CDR1 is MNHEY and CDR2 SMNVEV (reference sequence). V shed 3 bases, J shed 6 bases, and the junction held 4 bases outside the gene matches. This CDR3 has 14 residues.

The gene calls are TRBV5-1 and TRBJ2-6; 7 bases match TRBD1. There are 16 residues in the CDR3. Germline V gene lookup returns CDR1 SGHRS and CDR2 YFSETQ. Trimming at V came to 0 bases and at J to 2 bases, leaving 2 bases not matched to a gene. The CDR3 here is CASSLVTGAGANVLTF. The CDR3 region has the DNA TGCGCCAGCAGCTTGGTAACAGGGGCTGGGGCCAACGTCCTGACTTTC.

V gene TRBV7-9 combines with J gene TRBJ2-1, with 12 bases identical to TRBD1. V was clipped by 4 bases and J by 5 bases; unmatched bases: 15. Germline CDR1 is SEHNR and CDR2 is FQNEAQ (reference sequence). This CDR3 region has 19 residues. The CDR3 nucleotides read TGTGCCAGCAGCTATCTCCGGGACAGGGGGCTAAGGGGGAACAATGAGCAGTTCTTC. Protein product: CASSYLRDRGLRGNNEQFF.

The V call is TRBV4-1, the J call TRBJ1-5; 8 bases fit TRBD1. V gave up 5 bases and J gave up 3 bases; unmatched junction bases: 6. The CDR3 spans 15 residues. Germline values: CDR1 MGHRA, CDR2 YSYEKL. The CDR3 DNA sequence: TGCGCCAGCAGCTACGGACAGGGCAACAATCAGCCCCAGCATTTT. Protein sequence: CASSYGQGNNQPQHF.

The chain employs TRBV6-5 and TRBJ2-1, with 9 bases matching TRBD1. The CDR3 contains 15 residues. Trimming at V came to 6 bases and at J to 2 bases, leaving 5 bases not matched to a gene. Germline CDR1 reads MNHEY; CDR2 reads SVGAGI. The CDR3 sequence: CASSPDRGTYNEQFF. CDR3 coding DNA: TGTGCCAGCAGCCCAGACAGGGGGACCTACAATGAGCAGTTCTTC.

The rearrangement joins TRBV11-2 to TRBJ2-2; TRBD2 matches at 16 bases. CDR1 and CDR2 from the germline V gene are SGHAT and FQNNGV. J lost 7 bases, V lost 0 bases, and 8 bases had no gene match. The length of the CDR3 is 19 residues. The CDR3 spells CASSLDWGLAGGQGGELFF. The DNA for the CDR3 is TGTGCCAGCAGCTTAGATTGGGGACTAGCGGGGGGGCAAGGCGGGGAGCTGTTTTTT.

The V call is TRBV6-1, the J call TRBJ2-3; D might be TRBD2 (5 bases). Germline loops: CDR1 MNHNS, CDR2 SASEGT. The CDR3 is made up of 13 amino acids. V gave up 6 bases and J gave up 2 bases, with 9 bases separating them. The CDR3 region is CASRQRPTDTQYF. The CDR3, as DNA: TGTGCCAGCAGACAGCGGCCCACAGATACGCAGTATTTT.

CDR3 in amino acids: CASSLLRTGQQYF. CDR3 nucleotide sequence: TGTGCCAGCAGCTTACTGCGGACAGGACAGCAGTATTTT. The chain carries TRBV5-5 and TRBJ2-3, with 7 bases lining up with TRBD1. The CDR3 spans 13 residues. V was pared by 2 bases and J by 11 bases, with 8 bases of the junction left unmatched. From germline, CDR1 is SGHKS and CDR2 YYEKEE (reference sequence).

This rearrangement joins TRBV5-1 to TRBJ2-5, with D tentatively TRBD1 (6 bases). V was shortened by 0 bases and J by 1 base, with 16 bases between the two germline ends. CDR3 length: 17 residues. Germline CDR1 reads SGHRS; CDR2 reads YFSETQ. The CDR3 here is CASSLATDYRVQETQYF. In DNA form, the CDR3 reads TGCGCCAGCAGCTTGGCGACTGATTACAGGGTCCAAGAGACCCAGTACTTC. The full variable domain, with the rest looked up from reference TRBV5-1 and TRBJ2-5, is KAGVTQTPRYLIKTRGQQVTLSCSPISGHRSVSWYQQTPGQGLQFLFEYFSETQRNKGNFPGRFSGRQFSNSRSEMNVSTLELGDSALYLCASSLATDYRVQETQYFGPGTRLLVL.

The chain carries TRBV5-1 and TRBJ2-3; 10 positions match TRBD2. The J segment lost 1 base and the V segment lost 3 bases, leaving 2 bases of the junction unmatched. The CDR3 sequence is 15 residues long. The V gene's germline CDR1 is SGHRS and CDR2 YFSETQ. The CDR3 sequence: CASSYGTSGTDTQYF. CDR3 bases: TGCGCCAGCAGCTATGGGACTAGCGGCACAGATACGCAGTATTTT.

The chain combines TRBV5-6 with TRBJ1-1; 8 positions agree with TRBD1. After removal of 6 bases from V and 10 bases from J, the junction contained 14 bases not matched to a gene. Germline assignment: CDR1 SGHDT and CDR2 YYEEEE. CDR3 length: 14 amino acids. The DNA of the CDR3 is TGTGCCAGCACCCTGGGGCAGGGGGCGTTTCTAGCTTTCTTT. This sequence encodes CASTLGQGAFLAFF. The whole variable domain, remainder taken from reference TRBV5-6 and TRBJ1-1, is DAGVTQSPTHLIKTRGQQVTLRCSPKSGHDTVSWYQQALGQGPQFIFQYYEEEERQRGNFPDRFSGHQFPNYSSELNVNALLLGDSALYLCASTLGQGAFLAFFGQGTRLTVV.

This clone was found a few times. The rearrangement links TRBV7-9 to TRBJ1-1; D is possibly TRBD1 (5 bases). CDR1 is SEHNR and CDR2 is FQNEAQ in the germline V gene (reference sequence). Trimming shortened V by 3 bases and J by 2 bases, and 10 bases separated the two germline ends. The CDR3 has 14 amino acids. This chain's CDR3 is CASSFSGSNTEAFF. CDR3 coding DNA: TGTGCCAGCAGCTTCTCAGGGTCTAACACTGAAGCTTTCTTT.

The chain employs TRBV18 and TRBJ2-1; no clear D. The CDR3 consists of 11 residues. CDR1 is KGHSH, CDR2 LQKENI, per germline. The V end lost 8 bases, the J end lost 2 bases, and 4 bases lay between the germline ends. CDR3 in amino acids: CASLTYNEQFF. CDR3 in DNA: TGTGCCAGCCTTACCTACAATGAGCAGTTCTTC.

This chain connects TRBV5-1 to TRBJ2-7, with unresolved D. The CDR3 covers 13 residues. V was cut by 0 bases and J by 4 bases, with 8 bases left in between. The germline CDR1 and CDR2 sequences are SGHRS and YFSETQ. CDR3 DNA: TGCGCCAGCAGCTTGGTTGGCTCATACGAGCAGTACTTC. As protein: CASSLVGSYEQYF.

The CDR3 is CASSYASGTGKTEAFF. The DNA for the CDR3 is TGTGCCAGCAGTTACGCATCCGGGACAGGGAAAACTGAAGCTTTCTTT. The V gene is TRBV6-5, the J gene TRBJ1-1; 9 nucleotides match TRBD1. This CDR3 has 16 amino acids. J lost 5 bases, V lost 2 bases, and 9 bases had no gene match. The V gene's germline CDR1 is MNHEY and CDR2 SVGAGI.

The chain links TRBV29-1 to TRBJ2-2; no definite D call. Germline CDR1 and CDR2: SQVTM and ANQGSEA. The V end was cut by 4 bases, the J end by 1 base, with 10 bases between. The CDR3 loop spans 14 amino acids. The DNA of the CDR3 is TGCAGCGTTGTCTCCCAGATGAACACCGGGGAGCTGTTTTTT. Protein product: CSVVSQMNTGELFF.

This chain's CDR3 is CASRGTTHYEQYF. The CDR3 region has the DNA TGTGCCAGCAGGGGGACTACCCACTACGAGCAGTACTTC. The chain is built from TRBV2 and TRBJ2-7; TRBD2 agrees at 7 bases. This CDR3 region has 13 residues. The V segment lost 6 bases and the J segment 3 bases; nucleotides outside the gene matches: 5. Germline V gene lookup returns CDR1 SNHLY and CDR2 FYNNEI.

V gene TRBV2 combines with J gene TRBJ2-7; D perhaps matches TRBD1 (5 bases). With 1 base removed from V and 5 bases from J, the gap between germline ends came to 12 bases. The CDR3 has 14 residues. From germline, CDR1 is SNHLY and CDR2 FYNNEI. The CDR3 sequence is CASSEGQGGDEQYF. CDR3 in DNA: TGTGCCAGCAGTGAAGGGCAGGGTGGCGACGAGCAGTACTTC.

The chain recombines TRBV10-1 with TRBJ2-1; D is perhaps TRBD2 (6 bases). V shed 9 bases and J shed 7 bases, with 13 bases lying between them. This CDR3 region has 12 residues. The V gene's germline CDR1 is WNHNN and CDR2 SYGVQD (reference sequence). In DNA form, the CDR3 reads TGCGCCAGTTCCAAGGAGGGAAATGAGCAGTTCTTC. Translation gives CASSKEGNEQFF.

The CDR3: CASRYRQHHNYGYTF. For the CDR3, the DNA is TGTGCCAGCAGGTATAGACAGCACCATAACTATGGCTACACCTTC. V is TRBV27 and J is TRBJ1-2; D is possibly TRBD1 (5 bases). Germline loops: CDR1 MNHEY, CDR2 SMNVEV (reference sequence). This CDR3 has 15 residues. V gave up 6 bases and J gave up 1 base, with 15 bases separating them.

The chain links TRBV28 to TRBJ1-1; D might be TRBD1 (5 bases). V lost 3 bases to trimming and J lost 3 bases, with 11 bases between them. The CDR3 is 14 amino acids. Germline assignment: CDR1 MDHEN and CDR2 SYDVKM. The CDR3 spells CASSFYRIYTEAFF. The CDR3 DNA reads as TGTGCCAGCAGTTTTTACAGGATATACACTGAAGCTTTCTTT.

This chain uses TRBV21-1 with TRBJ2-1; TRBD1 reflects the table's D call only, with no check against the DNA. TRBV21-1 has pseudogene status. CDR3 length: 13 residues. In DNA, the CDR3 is TGTGCCAGCAGCAAGGACAGACACAATGAGCAGTTCTTC. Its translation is CASSKDRHNEQFF.

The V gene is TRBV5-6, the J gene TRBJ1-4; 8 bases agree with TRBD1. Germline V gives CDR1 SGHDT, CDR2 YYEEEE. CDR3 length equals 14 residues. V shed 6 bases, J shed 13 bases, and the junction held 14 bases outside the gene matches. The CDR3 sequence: CASTLTGVLSGLFF. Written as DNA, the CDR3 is TGTGCCAGCACCCTGACAGGGGTGCTATCGGGACTGTTTTTT.

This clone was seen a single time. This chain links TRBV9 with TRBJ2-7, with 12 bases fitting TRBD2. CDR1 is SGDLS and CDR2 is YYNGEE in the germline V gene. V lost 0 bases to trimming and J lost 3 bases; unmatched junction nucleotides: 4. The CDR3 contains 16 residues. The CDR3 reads CASSVGLAGVSYEQYF. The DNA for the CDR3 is TGTGCCAGCAGCGTAGGACTAGCGGGGGTGAGCTACGAGCAGTACTTC.

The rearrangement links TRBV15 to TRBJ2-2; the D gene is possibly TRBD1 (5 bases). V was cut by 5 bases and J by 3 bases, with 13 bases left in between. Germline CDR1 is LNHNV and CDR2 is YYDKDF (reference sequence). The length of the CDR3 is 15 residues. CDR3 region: CATSPGQGDTGELFF. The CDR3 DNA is TGTGCCACCAGCCCTGGGCAGGGTGACACCGGGGAGCTGTTTTTT.